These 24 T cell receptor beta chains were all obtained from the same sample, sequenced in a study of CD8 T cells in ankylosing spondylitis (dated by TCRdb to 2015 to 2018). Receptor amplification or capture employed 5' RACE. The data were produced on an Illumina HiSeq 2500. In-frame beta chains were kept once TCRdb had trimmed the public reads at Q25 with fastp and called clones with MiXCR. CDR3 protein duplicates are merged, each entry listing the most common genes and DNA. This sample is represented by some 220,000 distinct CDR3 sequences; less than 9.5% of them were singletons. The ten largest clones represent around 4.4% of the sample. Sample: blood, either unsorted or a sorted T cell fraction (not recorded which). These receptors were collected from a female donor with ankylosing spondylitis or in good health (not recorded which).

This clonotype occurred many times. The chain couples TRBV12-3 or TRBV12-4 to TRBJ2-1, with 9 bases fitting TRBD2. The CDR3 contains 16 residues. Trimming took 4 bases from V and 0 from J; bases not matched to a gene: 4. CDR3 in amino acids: CASSSHSGSSYNEQFF. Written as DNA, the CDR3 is TGTGCCAGCAGTTCGCATAGCGGGAGCTCCTACAATGAGCAGTTCTTC.

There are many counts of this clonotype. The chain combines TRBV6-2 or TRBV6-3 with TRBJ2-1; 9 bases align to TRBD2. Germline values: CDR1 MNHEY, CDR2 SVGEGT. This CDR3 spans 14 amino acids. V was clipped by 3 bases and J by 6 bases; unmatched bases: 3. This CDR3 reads CASSYSGRGNEQFF. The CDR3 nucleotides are TGTGCCAGCAGTTATAGCGGGAGAGGCAATGAGCAGTTCTTC.

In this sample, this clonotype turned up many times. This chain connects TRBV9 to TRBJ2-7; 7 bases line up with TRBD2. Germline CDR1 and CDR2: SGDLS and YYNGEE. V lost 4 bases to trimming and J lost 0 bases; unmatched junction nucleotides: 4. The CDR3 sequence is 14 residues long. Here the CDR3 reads CASSSRDYSYEQYF. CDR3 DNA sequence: TGTGCCAGCAGCAGCCGGGACTACTCCTACGAGCAGTACTTC.

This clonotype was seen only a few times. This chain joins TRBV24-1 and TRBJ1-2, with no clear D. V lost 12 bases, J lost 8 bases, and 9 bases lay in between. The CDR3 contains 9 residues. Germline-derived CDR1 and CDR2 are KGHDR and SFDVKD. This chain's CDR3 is CAATRGYTF. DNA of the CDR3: TGTGCCGCAACGAGGGGCTACACCTTC.

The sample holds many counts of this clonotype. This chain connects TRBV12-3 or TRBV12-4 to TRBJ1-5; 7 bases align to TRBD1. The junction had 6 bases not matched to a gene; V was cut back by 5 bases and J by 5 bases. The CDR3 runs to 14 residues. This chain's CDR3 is CASSMTGNDQPQHF. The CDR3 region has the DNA TGTGCCAGCAGTATGACAGGGAATGATCAGCCCCAGCATTTT.

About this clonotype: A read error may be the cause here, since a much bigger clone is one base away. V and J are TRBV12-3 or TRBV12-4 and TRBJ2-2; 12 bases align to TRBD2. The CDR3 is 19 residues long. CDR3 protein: CARSFSGTSGSPYTGELFF. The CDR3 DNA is TGTGCCCGCAGTTTCTCCGGGACTAGCGGGTCACCCTACACCGGGGAGCTGTTTTTT.

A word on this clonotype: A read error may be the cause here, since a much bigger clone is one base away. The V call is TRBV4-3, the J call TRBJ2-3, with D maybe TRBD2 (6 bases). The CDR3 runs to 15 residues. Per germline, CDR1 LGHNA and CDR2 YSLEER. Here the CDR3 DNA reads TGCGCCAACAGCCAAGAAGGCGCGGGGATGGATACGCAGTATTTT. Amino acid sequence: CANSQEGAGMDTQYF.

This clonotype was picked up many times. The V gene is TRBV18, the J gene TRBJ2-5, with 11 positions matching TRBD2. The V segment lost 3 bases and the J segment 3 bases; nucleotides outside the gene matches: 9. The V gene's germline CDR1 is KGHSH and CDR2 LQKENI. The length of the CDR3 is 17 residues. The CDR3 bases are TGTGCCAGCTCACCTAGATCCGGGACTAGCGGAGAAGAGACCCAGTACTTC. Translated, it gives CASSPRSGTSGEETQYF.

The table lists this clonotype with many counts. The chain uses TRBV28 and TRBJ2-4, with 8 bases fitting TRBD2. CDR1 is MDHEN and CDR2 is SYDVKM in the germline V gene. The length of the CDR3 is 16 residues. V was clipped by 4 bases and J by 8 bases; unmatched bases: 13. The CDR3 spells CASSSLEGGRRHIQYF. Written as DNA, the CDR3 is TGTGCCAGCAGTTCCCTCGAGGGCGGGAGGAGGCACATTCAGTACTTC.

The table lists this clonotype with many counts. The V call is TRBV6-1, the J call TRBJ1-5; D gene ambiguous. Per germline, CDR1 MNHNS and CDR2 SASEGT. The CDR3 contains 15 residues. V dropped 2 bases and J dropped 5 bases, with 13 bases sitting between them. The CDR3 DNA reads TGTGCCAGCAGTGAAATGGGGTTTGGTTATCAGCCCCAGCATTTT. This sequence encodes CASSEMGFGYQPQHF.

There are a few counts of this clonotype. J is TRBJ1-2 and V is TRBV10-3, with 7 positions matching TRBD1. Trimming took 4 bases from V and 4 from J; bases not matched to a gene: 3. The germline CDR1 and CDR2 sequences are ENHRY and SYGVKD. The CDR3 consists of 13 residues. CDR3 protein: CAISVGTAYGYTF. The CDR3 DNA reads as TGTGCCATCAGTGTAGGGACAGCCTATGGCTACACCTTC.

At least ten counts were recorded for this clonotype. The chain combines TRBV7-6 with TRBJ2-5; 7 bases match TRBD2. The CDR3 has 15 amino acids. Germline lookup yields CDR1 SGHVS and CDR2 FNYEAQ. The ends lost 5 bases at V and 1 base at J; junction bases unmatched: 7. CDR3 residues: CASSRGGPGQETQYF. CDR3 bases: TGTGCCAGCAGCCGGGGAGGGCCGGGCCAAGAGACCCAGTACTTC.

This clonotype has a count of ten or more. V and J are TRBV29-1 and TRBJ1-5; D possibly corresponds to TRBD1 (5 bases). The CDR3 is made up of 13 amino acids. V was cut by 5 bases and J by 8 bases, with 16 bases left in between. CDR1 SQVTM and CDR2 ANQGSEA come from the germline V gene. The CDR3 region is CSVYGGGPEPQHF. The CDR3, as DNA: TGCAGCGTTTATGGGGGGGGTCCGGAGCCCCAGCATTTT.

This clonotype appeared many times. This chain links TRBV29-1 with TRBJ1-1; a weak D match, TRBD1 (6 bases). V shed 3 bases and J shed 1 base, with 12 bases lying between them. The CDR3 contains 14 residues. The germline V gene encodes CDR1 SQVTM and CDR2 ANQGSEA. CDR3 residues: CSVEGGGTNTEAFF. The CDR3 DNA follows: TGCAGCGTTGAGGGAGGGGGGACGAACACTGAAGCTTTCTTT.

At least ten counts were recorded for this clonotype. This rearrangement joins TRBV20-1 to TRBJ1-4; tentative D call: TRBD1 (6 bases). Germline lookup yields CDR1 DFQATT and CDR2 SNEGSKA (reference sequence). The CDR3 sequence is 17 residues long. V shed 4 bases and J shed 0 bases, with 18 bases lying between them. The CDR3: CSAKTGARSPTNEKLFF. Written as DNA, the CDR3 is TGCAGTGCTAAAACGGGGGCAAGGAGTCCAACTAATGAAAAACTGTTTTTT.

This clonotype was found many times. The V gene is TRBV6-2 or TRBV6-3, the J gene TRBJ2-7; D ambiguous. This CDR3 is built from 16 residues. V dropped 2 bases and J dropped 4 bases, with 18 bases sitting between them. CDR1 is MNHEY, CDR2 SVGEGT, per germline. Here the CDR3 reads CASSYPLDRQSYEQYF. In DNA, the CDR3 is TGTGCCAGCAGTTACCCTTTGGACCGCCAATCTTACGAGCAGTACTTC.

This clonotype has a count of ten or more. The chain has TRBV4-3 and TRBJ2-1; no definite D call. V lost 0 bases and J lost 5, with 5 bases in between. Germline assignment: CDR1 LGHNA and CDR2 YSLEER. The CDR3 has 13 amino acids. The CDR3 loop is CASSQDLDNEQFF. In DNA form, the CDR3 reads TGCGCCAGCAGCCAAGACCTCGACAATGAGCAGTTCTTC.

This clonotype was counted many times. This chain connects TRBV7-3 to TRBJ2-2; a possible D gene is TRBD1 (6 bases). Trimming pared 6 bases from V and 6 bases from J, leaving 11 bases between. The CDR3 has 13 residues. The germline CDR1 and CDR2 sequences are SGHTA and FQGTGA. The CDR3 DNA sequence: TGTGCCAGCAGTCATTCAGGGGCCGGGGAGCTGTTTTTT. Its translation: CASSHSGAGELFF.

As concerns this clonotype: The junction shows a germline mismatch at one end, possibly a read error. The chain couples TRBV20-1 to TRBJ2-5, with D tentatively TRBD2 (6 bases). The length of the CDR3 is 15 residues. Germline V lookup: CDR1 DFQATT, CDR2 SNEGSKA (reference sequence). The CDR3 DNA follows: TGCAGCGCTAGGGCCTTAGCGGTAGATTTAGAGGCCCAGTACTTC. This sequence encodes CSARALAVDLEAQYF.

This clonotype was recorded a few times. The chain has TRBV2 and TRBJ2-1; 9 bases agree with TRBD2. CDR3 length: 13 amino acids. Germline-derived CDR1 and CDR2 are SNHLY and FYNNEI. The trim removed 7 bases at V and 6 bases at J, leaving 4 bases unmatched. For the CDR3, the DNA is TGTGCCAGCATAGCGGGGGCGTTCAATGAGCAGTTCTTC. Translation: CASIAGAFNEQFF.

CDR3 region: CSARPPGLGEQYF. The CDR3 DNA follows: TGCAGTGCTAGACCCCCAGGGCTAGGGGAGCAGTACTTC. The rearrangement uses TRBV20-1 and TRBJ2-7, with a possible D match to TRBD1 (5 bases). The germline V and J ends were trimmed by 2 bases and 7 bases, with 15 bases remaining between them. The CDR3 is 13 residues long. The germline V gene has CDR1 DFQATT and CDR2 SNEGSKA (reference sequence).

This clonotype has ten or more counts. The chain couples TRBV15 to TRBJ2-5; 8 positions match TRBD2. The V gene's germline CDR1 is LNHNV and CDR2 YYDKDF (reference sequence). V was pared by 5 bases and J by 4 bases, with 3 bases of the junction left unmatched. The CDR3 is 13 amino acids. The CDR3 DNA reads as TGTGCCACCAGCGCCAGCGGGAGAGAGACCCAGTACTTC. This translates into CATSASGRETQYF. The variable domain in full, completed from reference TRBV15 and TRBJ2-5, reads DAMVIQNPRYQVTQFGKPVTLSCSQTLNHNVMYWYQQKSSQAPKLLFHYYDKDFNNEADTPDNFQSRRPNTSFCFLDIRSPGLGDTAMYLCATSASGRETQYFGPGTRLLVL.

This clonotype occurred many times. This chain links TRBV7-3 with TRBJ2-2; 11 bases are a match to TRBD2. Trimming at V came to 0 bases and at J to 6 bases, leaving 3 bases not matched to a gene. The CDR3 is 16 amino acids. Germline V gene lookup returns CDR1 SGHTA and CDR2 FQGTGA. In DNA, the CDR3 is TGTGCCAGCAGCTTAACTGCACTAGCGGGAGCCGGGGAGCTGTTTTTT. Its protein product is CASSLTALAGAGELFF.

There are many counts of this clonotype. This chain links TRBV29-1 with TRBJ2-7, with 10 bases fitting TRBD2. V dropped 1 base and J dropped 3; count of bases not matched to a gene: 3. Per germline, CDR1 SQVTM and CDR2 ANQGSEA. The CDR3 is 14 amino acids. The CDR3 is CSVEGSSGSYEQYF. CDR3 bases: TGCAGCGTTGAAGGGTCTAGCGGGAGCTACGAGCAGTACTTC.